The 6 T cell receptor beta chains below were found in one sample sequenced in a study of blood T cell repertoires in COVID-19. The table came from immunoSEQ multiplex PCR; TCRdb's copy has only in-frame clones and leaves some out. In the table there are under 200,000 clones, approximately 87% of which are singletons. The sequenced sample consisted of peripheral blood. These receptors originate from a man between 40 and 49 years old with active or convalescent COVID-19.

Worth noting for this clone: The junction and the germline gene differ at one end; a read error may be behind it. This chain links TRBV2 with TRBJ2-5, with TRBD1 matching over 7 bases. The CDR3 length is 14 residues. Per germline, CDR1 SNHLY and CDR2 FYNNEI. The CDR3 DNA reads TGTACCAGCAGTCGGGACAGAGCCCAAGAGACCCAGTACTTC. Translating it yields CTSSRDRAQETQYF.

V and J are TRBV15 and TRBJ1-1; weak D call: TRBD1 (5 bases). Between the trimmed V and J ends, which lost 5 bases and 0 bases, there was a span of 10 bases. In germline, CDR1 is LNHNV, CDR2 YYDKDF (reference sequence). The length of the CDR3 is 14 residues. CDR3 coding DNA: TGTGCCACCAGCTGGGGCACCTTGAACACTGAAGCTTTCTTT. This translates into CATSWGTLNTEAFF.

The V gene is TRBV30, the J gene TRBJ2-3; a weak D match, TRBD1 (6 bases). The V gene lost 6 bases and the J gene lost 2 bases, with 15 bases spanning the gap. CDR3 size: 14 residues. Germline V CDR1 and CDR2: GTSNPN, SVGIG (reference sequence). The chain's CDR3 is CACDEGHPTDTQYF. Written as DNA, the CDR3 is TGTGCCTGTGACGAGGGACACCCCACAGATACGCAGTATTTT.

The CDR3 loop reads CASSSSGTTRETQYF. CDR3 DNA: TGTGCCAGCAGCTCTAGCGGTACGACCCGGGAGACCCAGTACTTC. The chain is built from TRBV7-9 and TRBJ2-5; 7 positions match TRBD2. This CDR3 is built from 15 residues. Germline V CDR1 and CDR2: SEHNR, FQNEAQ (reference sequence). J gave up 5 bases and V 4 bases, and 10 bases lay outside the gene matches.

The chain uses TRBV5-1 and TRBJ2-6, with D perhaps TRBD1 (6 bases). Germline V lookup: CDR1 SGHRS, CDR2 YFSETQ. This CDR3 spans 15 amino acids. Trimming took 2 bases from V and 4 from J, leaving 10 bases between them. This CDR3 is CASSLQGWGANVLTF. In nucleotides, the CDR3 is TGCGCCAGCAGCTTACAGGGATGGGGGGCCAACGTCCTGACTTTC. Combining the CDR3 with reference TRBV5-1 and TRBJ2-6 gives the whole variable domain KAGVTQTPRYLIKTRGQQVTLSCSPISGHRSVSWYQQTPGQGLQFLFEYFSETQRNKGNFPGRFSGRQFSNSRSEMNVSTLELGDSALYLCASSLQGWGANVLTFGAGSRLTVL.

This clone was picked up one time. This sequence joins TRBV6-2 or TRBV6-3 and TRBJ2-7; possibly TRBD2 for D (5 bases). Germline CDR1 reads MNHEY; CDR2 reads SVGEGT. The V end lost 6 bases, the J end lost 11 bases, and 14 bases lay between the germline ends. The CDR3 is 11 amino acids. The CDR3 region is CASSHPSSKYF. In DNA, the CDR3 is TGTGCCAGCAGCCACCCTAGCTCGAAGTACTTC.